A single sample gave rise to the 17 T cell receptor beta chains below, sequenced in a study of blood T cell repertoires in COVID-19. The protocol was immunoSEQ multiplex PCR, while the TCRdb copy is restricted to in-frame clones and leaves out a portion. The table includes 270,000 or so clones, around 82% detected once. Sequencing was carried out using PBMCs or T cells enriched from blood (not recorded which). The origin of the receptors is a man in his fifties or sixties who had recovered from COVID-19.

With regard to this clone: Mismatch with germline at one junction end may stem from a read error. The chain has TRBV4-2 and TRBJ2-7, with D possibly matching TRBD2 (6 bases). The length of the CDR3 is 14 residues. Germline V gene sequence: CDR1 LGHNA, CDR2 YNFKEQ. DNA for the CDR3: TGTGCCAGCAGCCAAGGATTGTGGACTACGGTTTTCGACTTC. It encodes CASSQGLWTTVFDF.

The chain links TRBV4-3 to TRBJ1-5; D not resolved. Trimming pared 0 bases from V and 6 bases from J, leaving 12 bases between. The CDR3 is made up of 15 amino acids. CDR1 is LGHNA and CDR2 is YSLEER in the germline V gene. The CDR3 sequence is CASSQEVSGSQPQHF. CDR3 DNA sequence: TGCGCCAGCAGCCAAGAGGTATCGGGAAGTCAGCCCCAGCATTTT.

CDR3: CATMGGGLAGGLEQYF. DNA for the CDR3: TGTGCGACAATGGGGGGCGGACTAGCGGGAGGGCTTGAGCAGTACTTC. The chain couples TRBV19 to TRBJ2-7; 15 positions agree with TRBD2. Looked up from germline, CDR1 is LNHDA and CDR2 is SQIVND (reference sequence). The CDR3 length is 16 residues. The full variable domain, with the rest looked up from reference TRBV19 and TRBJ2-7, is DGGITQSPKYLFRKEGQNVTLSCEQNLNHDAMYWYRQDPGQGLRLIYYSQIVNDFQKGDIAEGYSVSREKKESFPLTVTSAQKNPTAFYLCATMGGGLAGGLEQYFGPGTRLTVT.

The chain has TRBV12-3 or TRBV12-4 and TRBJ2-5; a weak D match, TRBD1 (6 bases). Trimming removed 6 bases from V and 3 bases from J, with 11 bases in between. The CDR3 is 13 amino acids. CDR3 bases: TGTGCCAGCAGGGGTACAGGGAAAGAGACCCAGTACTTC. Its protein is CASRGTGKETQYF.

A few counts support this clone. The chain has TRBV6-6 and TRBJ2-4, with a weak D call TRBD1 (6 bases). The CDR3 covers 17 residues. CDR1 and CDR2 (germline): MNHNY, SVGAGI (reference sequence). The V end lost 5 bases, the J end lost 0 bases, and 17 bases lay between the germline ends. The CDR3, as DNA: TGTGCCAGCAGTCGTGGGACACTCTCCCTAGCCAAAAACATTCAGTACTTC. Protein product: CASSRGTLSLAKNIQYF.

The chain recombines TRBV7-3 with TRBJ2-7, with D possibly matching TRBD1 (6 bases). Germline values: CDR1 SGHTA, CDR2 FQGTGA. Trimming cost V 1 base and J 3 bases, with 13 bases left between them. The CDR3 extends over 15 amino acids. The DNA of the CDR3 is TGTGCCAGCAGCTTAAGTAGGACAGCGAACTACGAGCAGTACTTC. Protein: CASSLSRTANYEQYF.

This chain connects TRBV6-5 to TRBJ1-1; 9 bases agree with TRBD1. There are 15 residues in the CDR3. Trimming took 8 bases from V and 0 from J; bases not matched to a gene: 7. Per germline, CDR1 MNHEY and CDR2 SVGAGI. The CDR3 loop reads CASPDRGKMNTEAFF. The CDR3 DNA reads as TGTGCCAGCCCCGACAGGGGGAAGATGAACACTGAAGCTTTCTTT.

A few counts support this clone. This chain connects TRBV7-2 to TRBJ2-3; 8 bases map to TRBD2. CDR3 length: 15 residues. CDR1 and CDR2 (germline): SGHTA, FQGNSA. The J segment lost 5 bases and the V segment lost 6 bases, leaving 10 bases of the junction unmatched. DNA of the CDR3: TGTGCCAGCAGGAGGAGGGCGGGGGGCATAGATACGCAGTATTTT. Protein sequence: CASRRRAGGIDTQYF.

This chain connects TRBV11-2 to TRBJ2-5; D is possibly TRBD2 (6 bases). CDR1 is SGHAT and CDR2 is FQNNGV in the germline V gene. The CDR3 has 13 residues. V was pared by 5 bases and J by 2 bases, with 9 bases between. The CDR3 nucleotides read TGTGCCAGCAGCCAGGGACTTCAAGAGACCCAGTACTTC. Its protein product is CASSQGLQETQYF.

The CDR3 is CAMGGLADQTYEQYF. DNA of the CDR3: TGTGCCATGGGGGGGTTAGCGGACCAAACCTACGAGCAGTACTTC. The chain uses TRBV10-3 and TRBJ2-7; 7 nucleotides match TRBD2. Germline lookup yields CDR1 ENHRY and CDR2 SYGVKD. This CDR3 spans 15 amino acids. The V segment lost 9 bases and the J segment 2 bases; nucleotides outside the gene matches: 13.

V is TRBV2 and J is TRBJ2-3; 7 bases align to TRBD2. V lost 10 bases and J lost 0; bases outside the gene matches: 7. The CDR3 has 14 amino acids. Germline lookup yields CDR1 SNHLY and CDR2 FYNNEI. In nucleotides, the CDR3 is TGTGCCAACAGAAGCGGGGCCAGCACAGATACGCAGTATTTT. Translation: CANRSGASTDTQYF.

This chain connects TRBV9 to TRBJ1-1; 7 nucleotides align to TRBD1. Germline CDR1 and CDR2: SGDLS and YYNGEE. The CDR3 has 15 amino acids. The V segment lost 3 bases and the J segment 5 bases; nucleotides outside the gene matches: 10. The CDR3 reads CASSAAIDRETEAFF. The DNA for the CDR3 is TGTGCCAGCAGCGCTGCTATAGACAGGGAGACTGAAGCTTTCTTT.

This CDR3 is CASSLSGKGETQYF. The CDR3, as DNA: TGTGCCAGCAGCCTTAGCGGGAAAGGAGAGACCCAGTACTTC. V is TRBV7-9 and J is TRBJ2-5, with TRBD2 identical over 8 bases. V lost 5 bases and J lost 4; bases outside the gene matches: 6. The CDR3 is made up of 14 amino acids. The V gene's germline CDR1 is SEHNR and CDR2 FQNEAQ (reference sequence).

A note on this clone: One end of the junction does not line up with germline, which may come from a read error. CDR3 sequence (DNA): TGCGCCAGCAGCTTGGGGGACACGGAAGCTTTCTTT. This sequence encodes CASSLGDTEAFF. The rearrangement uses TRBV5-1 and TRBJ1-1; D might be TRBD1 (6 bases). CDR1 is SGHRS, CDR2 YFSETQ, per germline. The CDR3 sequence is 12 residues long.

The chain couples TRBV7-9 to TRBJ2-7; D may be TRBD1 (5 bases). V gave up 6 bases and J gave up 9 bases, with 15 bases separating them. Per germline, CDR1 SEHNR and CDR2 FQNEAQ (reference sequence). This CDR3 spans 12 amino acids. The CDR3, as DNA: TGTGCCAGCAGTTTTGTAAAAGACAGGCAGTACTTC. Amino acid sequence: CASSFVKDRQYF.

This clone was found once. The rearrangement links TRBV10-2 to TRBJ2-7; 10 positions match TRBD2. The germline V gene encodes CDR1 WSHSY and CDR2 SAAADI. After removal of 0 bases from V and 3 bases from J, the junction contained 2 bases not matched to a gene. CDR3 length: 15 amino acids. Here the CDR3 DNA reads TGCGCCAGCAGTGAGTCCCTAGCGGGAGTCTACGAGCAGTACTTC. Translated, it gives CASSESLAGVYEQYF.

The chain uses TRBV5-5 and TRBJ1-1, with D uncertain. The CDR3 runs 13 residues. The germline CDR1 and CDR2 sequences are SGHKS and YYEKEE (reference sequence). The V and J ends lost 2 bases and 4 bases respectively, with 9 bases between them. The CDR3 DNA reads TGTGCCAGCAGCTTCGGGGTGGTCACTGAAGCTTTCTTT. Translated, it gives CASSFGVVTEAFF.